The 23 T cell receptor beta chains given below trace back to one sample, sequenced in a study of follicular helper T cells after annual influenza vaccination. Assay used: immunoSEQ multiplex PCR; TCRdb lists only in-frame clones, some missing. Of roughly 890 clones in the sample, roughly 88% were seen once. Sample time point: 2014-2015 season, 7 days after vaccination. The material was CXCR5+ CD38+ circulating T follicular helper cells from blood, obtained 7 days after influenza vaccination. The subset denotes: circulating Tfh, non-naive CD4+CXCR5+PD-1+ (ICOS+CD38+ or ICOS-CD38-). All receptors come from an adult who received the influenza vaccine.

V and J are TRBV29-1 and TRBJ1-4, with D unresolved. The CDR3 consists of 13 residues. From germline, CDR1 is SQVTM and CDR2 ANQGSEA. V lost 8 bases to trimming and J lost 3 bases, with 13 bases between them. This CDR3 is CSISGEANEKLFF. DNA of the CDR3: TGCAGCATATCCGGGGAAGCTAATGAAAAACTGTTTTTT. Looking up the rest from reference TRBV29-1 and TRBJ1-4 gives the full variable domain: SAVISQKPSRDICQRGTSLTIQCQVDSQVTMMFWYRQQPGQSLTLIATANQGSEATYESGFVIDKFPISRPNLTFSTLTVSNMSPEDSSIYLCSISGEANEKLFFGSGTQLSVL.

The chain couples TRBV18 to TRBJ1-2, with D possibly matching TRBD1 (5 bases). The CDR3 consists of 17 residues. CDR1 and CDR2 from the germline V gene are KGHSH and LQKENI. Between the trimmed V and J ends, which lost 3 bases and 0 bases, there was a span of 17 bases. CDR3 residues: CASSPTQDGRANYGYTF. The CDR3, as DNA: TGTGCCAGCTCACCTACACAGGACGGCAGAGCTAACTATGGCTACACCTTC.

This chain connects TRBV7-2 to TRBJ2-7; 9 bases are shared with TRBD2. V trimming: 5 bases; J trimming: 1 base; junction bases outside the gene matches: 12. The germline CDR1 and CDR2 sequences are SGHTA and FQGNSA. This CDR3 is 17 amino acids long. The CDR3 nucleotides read TGTGCCAGCAGCCGTAATCCAATAACTAGCGGGTCCTACGAGCAGTACTTC. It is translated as CASSRNPITSGSYEQYF.

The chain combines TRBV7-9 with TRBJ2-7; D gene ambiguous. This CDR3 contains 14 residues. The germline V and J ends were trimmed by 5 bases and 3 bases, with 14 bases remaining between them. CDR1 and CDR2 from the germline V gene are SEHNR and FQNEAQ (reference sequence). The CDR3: CASSPRTESYEQYF. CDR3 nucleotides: TGTGCCAGCAGCCCACGCACAGAGAGCTACGAGCAGTACTTC.

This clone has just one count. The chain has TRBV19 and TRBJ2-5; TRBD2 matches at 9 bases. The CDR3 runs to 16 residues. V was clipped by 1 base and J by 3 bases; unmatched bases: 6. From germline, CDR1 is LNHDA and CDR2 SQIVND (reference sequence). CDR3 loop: CASSIAGSGREETQYF. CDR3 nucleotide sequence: TGTGCCAGTAGTATAGCCGGTAGCGGGAGAGAAGAGACCCAGTACTTC.

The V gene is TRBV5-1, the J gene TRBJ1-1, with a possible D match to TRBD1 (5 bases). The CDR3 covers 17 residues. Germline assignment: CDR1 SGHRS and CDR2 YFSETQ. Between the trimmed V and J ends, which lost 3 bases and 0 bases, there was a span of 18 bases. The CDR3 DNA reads TGCGCCAGCAGCTACAAGGTGGGGGGAGTGTTGAACACTGAAGCTTTCTTT. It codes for CASSYKVGGVLNTEAFF.

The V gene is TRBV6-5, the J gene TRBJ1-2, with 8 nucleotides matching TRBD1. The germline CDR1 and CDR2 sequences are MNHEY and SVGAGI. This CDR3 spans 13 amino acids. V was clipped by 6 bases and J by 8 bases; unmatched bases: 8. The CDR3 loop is CASSRGQELGYTF. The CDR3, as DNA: TGTGCCAGCAGCCGGGGACAGGAATTAGGCTACACCTTC.

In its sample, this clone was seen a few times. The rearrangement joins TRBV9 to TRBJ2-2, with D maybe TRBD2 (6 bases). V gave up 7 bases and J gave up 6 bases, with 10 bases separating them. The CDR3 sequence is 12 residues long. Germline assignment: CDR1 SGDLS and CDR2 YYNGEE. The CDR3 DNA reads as TGTGCCAGCGCTAGCGAGGCCGGGGAGCTGTTTTTT. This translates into CASASEAGELFF.

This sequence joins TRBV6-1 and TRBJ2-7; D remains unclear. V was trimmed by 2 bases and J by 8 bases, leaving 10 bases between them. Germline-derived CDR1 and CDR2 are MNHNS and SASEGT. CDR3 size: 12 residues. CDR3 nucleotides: TGTGCCAGCAGTGAAACACCTCCGAAGCAGTACTTC. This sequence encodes CASSETPPKQYF.

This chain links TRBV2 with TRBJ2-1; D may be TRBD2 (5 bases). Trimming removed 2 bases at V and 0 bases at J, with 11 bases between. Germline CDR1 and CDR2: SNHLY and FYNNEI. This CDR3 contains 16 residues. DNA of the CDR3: TGTGCCAGCAGTGAAAGGGAGTTCCTCTCCTACAATGAGCAGTTCTTC. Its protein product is CASSEREFLSYNEQFF.

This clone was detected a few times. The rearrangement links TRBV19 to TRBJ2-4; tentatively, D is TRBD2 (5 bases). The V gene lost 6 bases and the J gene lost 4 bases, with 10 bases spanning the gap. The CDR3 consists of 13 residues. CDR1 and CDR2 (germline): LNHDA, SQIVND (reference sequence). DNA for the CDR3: TGTGCCAGTAGGAAGAGGGAAAAAAACATTCAGTACTTC. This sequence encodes CASRKREKNIQYF.

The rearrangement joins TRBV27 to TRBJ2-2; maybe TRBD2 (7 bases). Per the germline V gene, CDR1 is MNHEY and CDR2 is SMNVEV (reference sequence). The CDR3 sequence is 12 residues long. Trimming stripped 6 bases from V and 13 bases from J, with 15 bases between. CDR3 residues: CASRSPGGGLFF. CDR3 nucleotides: TGTGCCAGCAGATCCCCGGGGGGCGGGCTGTTTTTT.

This CDR3 reads CASAAAGGGSGGNTIYF. The CDR3 DNA reads as TGTGCTAGTGCCGCGGCGGGGGGGGGATCGGGTGGAAACACCATATATTTT. The chain has TRBV12-5 and TRBJ1-3; tentatively, D is TRBD1 (5 bases). V lost 7 bases, J lost 3 bases, and 22 bases lay in between. Germline lookup yields CDR1 LGHNT and CDR2 FRNRAP. This CDR3 is 17 amino acids long.

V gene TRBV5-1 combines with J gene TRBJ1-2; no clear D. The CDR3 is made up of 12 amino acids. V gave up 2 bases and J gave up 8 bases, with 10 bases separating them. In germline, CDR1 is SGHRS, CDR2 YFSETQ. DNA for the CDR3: TGCGCCAGCAGCTTCGGACTGGAAGGCTACACCTTC. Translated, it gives CASSFGLEGYTF.

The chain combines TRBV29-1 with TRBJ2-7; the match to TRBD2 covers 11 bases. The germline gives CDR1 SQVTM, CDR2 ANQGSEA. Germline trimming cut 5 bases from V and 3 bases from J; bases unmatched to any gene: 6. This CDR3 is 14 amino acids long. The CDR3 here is CSVRGTSGSYEQYF. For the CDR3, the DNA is TGCAGCGTTAGGGGCACTAGCGGGAGCTACGAGCAGTACTTC.

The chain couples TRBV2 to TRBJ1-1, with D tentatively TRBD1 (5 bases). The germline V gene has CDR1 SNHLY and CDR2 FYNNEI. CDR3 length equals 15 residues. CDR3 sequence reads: CANRRLTGGGTEAFF. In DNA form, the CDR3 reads TGTGCAAACAGGAGGTTGACGGGGGGAGGAACTGAAGCTTTCTTT.

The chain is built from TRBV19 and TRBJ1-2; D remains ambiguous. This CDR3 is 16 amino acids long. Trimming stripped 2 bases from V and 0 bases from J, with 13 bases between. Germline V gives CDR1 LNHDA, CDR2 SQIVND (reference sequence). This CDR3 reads CASSIIGSQANYGYTF. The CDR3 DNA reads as TGTGCCAGTAGTATAATAGGGAGTCAAGCTAACTATGGCTACACCTTC.

CDR3 amino acids: CASALDWSSYEQYF. The CDR3, as DNA: TGTGCCAGCGCCTTAGACTGGAGCTCCTACGAGCAGTACTTC. The chain employs TRBV6-6 and TRBJ2-7, with D unresolved. The germline CDR1 and CDR2 sequences are MNHNY and SVGAGI (reference sequence). The V and J ends lost 8 bases and 0 bases respectively, with 14 bases between them. CDR3 size: 14 residues.

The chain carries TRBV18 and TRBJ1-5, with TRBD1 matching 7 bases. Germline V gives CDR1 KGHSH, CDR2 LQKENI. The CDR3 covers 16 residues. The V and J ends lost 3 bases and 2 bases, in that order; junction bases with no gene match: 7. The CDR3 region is CASSPDRSGGNQPQHF. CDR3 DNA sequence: TGTGCCAGCTCACCGGACAGGTCTGGGGGCAATCAGCCCCAGCATTTT.

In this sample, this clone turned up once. CDR3 amino acids: CSVEALAGANTGELFF. In nucleotides, the CDR3 is TGCAGCGTTGAGGCACTAGCGGGGGCCAACACCGGGGAGCTGTTTTTT. The V gene is TRBV29-1, the J gene TRBJ2-2; TRBD2 agrees at 11 bases. The CDR3 is 16 residues long. CDR1 and CDR2 (germline): SQVTM, ANQGSEA. V lost 3 bases and J lost 2; bases outside the gene matches: 5.

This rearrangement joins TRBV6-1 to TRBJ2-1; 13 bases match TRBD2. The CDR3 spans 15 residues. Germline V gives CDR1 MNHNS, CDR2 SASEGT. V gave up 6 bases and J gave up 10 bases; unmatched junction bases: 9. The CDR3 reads CASRLLAGGPLEQFF. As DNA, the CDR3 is TGTGCCAGCAGATTACTAGCGGGGGGGCCTCTGGAGCAGTTCTTC.

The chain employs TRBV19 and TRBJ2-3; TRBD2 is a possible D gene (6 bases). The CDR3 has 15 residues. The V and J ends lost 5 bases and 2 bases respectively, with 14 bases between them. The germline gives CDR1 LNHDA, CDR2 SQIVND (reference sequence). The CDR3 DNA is TGTGCCAGTAGTCGGAGTAGCGGACTCACAGATACGCAGTATTTT. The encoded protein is CASSRSSGLTDTQYF.

Here the CDR3 DNA reads TGTGCCAGCAGCGTCACTAGCGGGACTACAGATACGCAGTATTTT. The encoded protein is CASSVTSGTTDTQYF. The chain joins TRBV9 to TRBJ2-3; 10 bases align to TRBD2. Trimming took 2 bases from V and 3 from J; bases not matched to a gene: 3. The CDR3 is made up of 15 amino acids. CDR1 SGDLS and CDR2 YYNGEE come from the germline V gene. Variable domain in full (rest from reference TRBV9 and TRBJ2-3): DSGVTQTPKHLITATGQRVTLRCSPRSGDLSVYWYQQSLDQGLQFLIQYYNGEERAKGNILERFSAQQFPDLHSELNLSSLELGDSALYFCASSVTSGTTDTQYFGPGTRLTVL.